This entry lists 29 T cell receptor beta chains sequenced from one sample in a study of identifying expanded T cells in peripheral blood. Sequencing was performed with immunoSEQ multiplex PCR; in TCRdb, only in-frame clones are kept and a portion is missing. The sample has about 91,000 clones; more than 70% are singletons. Sequencing was performed on blood. All receptors derive from a person between 18 and 75 years old in good health.

The chain recombines TRBV6-6 with TRBJ1-5; a weak D match, TRBD1 (5 bases). In germline, CDR1 is MNHNY, CDR2 SVGAGI (reference sequence). The CDR3 length is 13 residues. Deletions cut 6 bases from V and 4 bases from J, with 10 bases between. CDR3 in amino acids: CASSPTENQPQHF. The CDR3 DNA is TGTGCCAGCAGCCCGACAGAAAATCAGCCCCAGCATTTT.

The chain has TRBV6-5 and TRBJ2-7; 9 positions match TRBD1. The CDR3 runs to 14 residues. Germline V gene lookup returns CDR1 MNHEY and CDR2 SVGAGI. Germline trimming cut 6 bases from V and 5 bases from J; bases unmatched to any gene: 8. The CDR3 nucleotides are TGTGCCAGCAGACCCGGGGACAGGGACGACGAGCAGTACTTC. It encodes CASRPGDRDDEQYF.

The chain has TRBV7-3 and TRBJ2-1; no definite D call. Between the trimmed V and J ends, which lost 2 bases and 0 bases, there was a span of 8 bases. CDR1 is SGHTA and CDR2 is FQGTGA in the germline V gene. This CDR3 has 15 amino acids. CDR3: CASSLLLSSYNEQFF. In nucleotides, the CDR3 is TGTGCCAGCAGCTTATTGCTGAGCTCCTACAATGAGCAGTTCTTC.

The rearrangement links TRBV29-1 to TRBJ2-3; D might be TRBD2 (6 bases). V dropped 3 bases and J dropped 2 bases, with 18 bases sitting between them. Germline CDR1 and CDR2: SQVTM and ANQGSEA. The CDR3 has 16 amino acids. The CDR3 sequence is CSVDGEERSATDTQYF. The CDR3 bases are TGCAGCGTTGACGGGGAGGAGAGAAGCGCCACAGATACGCAGTATTTT.

The rearrangement links TRBV27 to TRBJ2-7; D might be TRBD1 (5 bases). With 1 base removed from V and 5 bases from J, the gap between germline ends came to 9 bases. Germline V gene sequence: CDR1 MNHEY, CDR2 SMNVEV (reference sequence). The CDR3 has 13 residues. Written as DNA, the CDR3 is TGTGCCAGCAGTTTATTAGGGGTCCACGAGCAGTACTTC. It codes for CASSLLGVHEQYF.

The DNA for the CDR3 is TGTGCCAGCAGGGGGACATGGAACACTGAAGCTTTCTTT. Amino acid sequence: CASRGTWNTEAFF. The V call is TRBV2, the J call TRBJ1-1; D is perhaps TRBD1 (6 bases). The germline V gene has CDR1 SNHLY and CDR2 FYNNEI. This CDR3 has 13 residues. V was cut by 6 bases and J by 1 base, with 9 bases left in between.

The genes are TRBV10-1 and TRBJ2-7; D is tentatively TRBD1 or TRBD2 (6 bases each). V dropped 0 bases and J dropped 5 bases, with 17 bases sitting between them. Germline lookup yields CDR1 WNHNN and CDR2 SYGVQD (reference sequence). This CDR3 spans 16 amino acids. The CDR3 nucleotides read TGCGCCAGCAGTGAGTCGAAGGGGGGCCTTAACCACGAGCAGTACTTC. Translating gives CASSESKGGLNHEQYF.

The chain has TRBV19 and TRBJ1-5; maybe TRBD1 (5 bases). From germline, CDR1 is LNHDA and CDR2 SQIVND (reference sequence). CDR3 length: 15 amino acids. V was clipped by 4 bases and J by 1 base, with 11 bases between them. DNA for the CDR3: TGTGCCAGTAGTACTACAGGAGTCAGCAATCAGCCCCAGCATTTT. It translates to CASSTTGVSNQPQHF.

The rearrangement uses TRBV28 and TRBJ2-1; 7 bases line up with TRBD2. Germline V gene sequence: CDR1 MDHEN, CDR2 SYDVKM. V lost 3 bases, J lost 2 bases, and 7 bases stayed unmatched. The CDR3 covers 16 residues. CDR3: CASSLRGGITYNEQFF. CDR3 nucleotide sequence: TGTGCCAGCAGTTTGAGGGGAGGGATCACCTACAATGAGCAGTTCTTC. Full variable domain (remainder filled in from reference TRBV28 and TRBJ2-1): DVKVTQSSRYLVKRTGEKVFLECVQDMDHENMFWYRQDPGLGLRLIYFSYDVKMKEKGDIPEGYSVSREKKERFSLILESASTNQTSMYLCASSLRGGITYNEQFFGPGTRLTVL.

The chain uses TRBV7-9 and TRBJ2-6; 7 nucleotides line up with TRBD1. The CDR3 runs to 19 residues. With V trimmed by 0 bases and J by 4 bases, 12 bases remained unmatched. Per germline, CDR1 SEHNR and CDR2 FQNEAQ (reference sequence). The CDR3 loop reads CASSLALGTGVLGANVLTF. DNA for the CDR3: TGTGCCAGCAGCTTAGCCCTAGGAACAGGGGTTCTAGGGGCCAACGTCCTGACTTTC.

The chain uses TRBV6-1 and TRBJ2-2; 7 nucleotides agree with TRBD1. The germline V gene encodes CDR1 MNHNS and CDR2 SASEGT. The CDR3 runs to 15 residues. V was clipped by 2 bases and J by 5 bases; unmatched bases: 5. As DNA, the CDR3 is TGTGCCAGCAGTGAATTAGGGGGCACGACCGGGGAGCTGTTTTTT. This encodes CASSELGGTTGELFF.

This chain uses TRBV4-1 with TRBJ1-1; 9 bases align to TRBD1. The CDR3 runs 14 residues. With V trimmed by 4 bases and J by 9 bases, 9 bases remained unmatched. The germline V gene encodes CDR1 MGHRA and CDR2 YSYEKL. The CDR3 loop is CASSLTGGSWQAFF. The CDR3 DNA reads TGCGCCAGCAGCCTGACAGGGGGTTCTTGGCAAGCTTTCTTT.

The table lists this clone with a few counts. The gene calls are TRBV7-3 and TRBJ1-1, with D perhaps TRBD1 (5 bases). Trimming stripped 5 bases from V and 1 base from J, with 11 bases between. This CDR3 spans 14 amino acids. Germline CDR1 SGHTA, CDR2 FQGTGA. CDR3 sequence reads: CASSKTGGNTEAFF. CDR3 coding DNA: TGTGCCAGCAGCAAGACGGGGGGGAACACTGAAGCTTTCTTT.

The V gene is TRBV7-6, the J gene TRBJ2-5; D might be TRBD1 or TRBD2, each matching 6 bases. Gene TRBJ2-7 matches the end of the DNA better, so the J call may be wrong. The CDR3 is 13 residues long. Germline V gives CDR1 SGHVS, CDR2 FNYEAQ. The DNA for the CDR3 is TGTGCCAGCAGCTTAGAGGGGGGCTACGAGCAGTACTTC. Protein product: CASSLEGGYEQYF.

V and J are TRBV15 and TRBJ2-1; TRBD2 might be the D (6 bases). The CDR3 spans 14 residues. V lost 6 bases and J lost 8, with 17 bases in between. CDR1 is LNHNV, CDR2 YYDKDF, per germline (reference sequence). The CDR3 bases are TGTGCCACCAGACTAAACACGGAGGGCGATGAGCAGTTCTTC. Its translation is CATRLNTEGDEQFF.

In this sample, this clone turned up a few times. This CDR3 is also generated by other DNA sequences in the sample. The chain has TRBV10-3 and TRBJ1-5; D unclear. The CDR3 runs 12 residues. Germline V gene data show CDR1 as ENHRY and CDR2 as SYGVKD. V lost 0 bases and J lost 5, with 2 bases in between. CDR3 nucleotide sequence: TGTGCCATCAGTGAGTCTGATCAGCCCCAGCATTTT. Protein product: CAISESDQPQHF.

This sequence joins TRBV5-4 and TRBJ2-7; D is ambiguous. The V gene's germline CDR1 is SGHNT and CDR2 YYREEE (reference sequence). The CDR3 extends over 12 amino acids. Trimming pared 1 base from V and 6 bases from J, leaving 8 bases between. CDR3 amino acids: CASSLNPREQYF. CDR3 in DNA: TGTGCCAGCAGCTTGAACCCCCGCGAGCAGTACTTC.

The gene calls are TRBV10-3 and TRBJ1-6; tentative D call: TRBD1 (6 bases). The V gene's germline CDR1 is ENHRY and CDR2 SYGVKD. The ends were cut back, 2 bases at V and 8 bases at J, with 10 bases in the middle. The CDR3 spans 14 residues. This CDR3 reads CAISEQGSDSPLHF. For the CDR3, the DNA is TGTGCCATCAGTGAGCAGGGGAGCGATTCACCCCTCCACTTT.

The CDR3 reads CASSPRSGGPTDTQYF. CDR3 bases: TGTGCCAGCAGTCCCCGTAGCGGGGGACCCACAGATACGCAGTATTTT. This chain links TRBV5-5 with TRBJ2-3; 9 positions match TRBD2. Germline V lookup: CDR1 SGHKS, CDR2 YYEKEE (reference sequence). V was pared by 5 bases and J by 2 bases, with 9 bases of the junction left unmatched. This CDR3 region has 16 residues.

The rearrangement joins TRBV18 to TRBJ2-1; D unresolved. This CDR3 region has 13 residues. Deletions cut 6 bases from V and 10 bases from J, with 16 bases between. The germline CDR1 and CDR2 sequences are KGHSH and LQKENI. CDR3 region: CASSPQTNREQFF. The CDR3 DNA reads as TGTGCCAGCTCTCCTCAAACTAATCGGGAGCAGTTCTTC.

This clone has a single count. The chain uses TRBV2 and TRBJ1-5; no clear D. CDR3 length: 16 amino acids. V lost 4 bases to trimming and J lost 7 bases, with 20 bases between them. Per germline, CDR1 SNHLY and CDR2 FYNNEI. The CDR3 is CASSGSLGGFGQPQHF. The CDR3, as DNA: TGTGCCAGCAGTGGATCGTTGGGAGGGTTTGGACAGCCCCAGCATTTT.

V gene TRBV4-1 combines with J gene TRBJ2-7; either TRBD1 or TRBD2 may supply D (6 bases each). V shed 4 bases and J shed 6 bases, with 16 bases lying between them. In germline, CDR1 is MGHRA, CDR2 YSYEKL. The CDR3 loop spans 14 amino acids. The CDR3 sequence is CASSRPVGGVEQYF. The CDR3, as DNA: TGCGCCAGCAGCCGACCAGTCGGGGGCGTCGAGCAGTACTTC.

J is TRBJ2-3 and V is TRBV4-2; 12 bases line up with TRBD2. This CDR3 has 16 amino acids. Germline V gene sequence: CDR1 LGHNA, CDR2 YNFKEQ. V lost 2 bases, J lost 4 bases, and 4 bases stayed unmatched. In DNA, the CDR3 is TGTGCCAGCAGCCAAAAACTAGCGGGAGGCCCAGATACGCAGTATTTT. This gives the protein CASSQKLAGGPDTQYF.

V usage is TRBV18 and J usage is TRBJ2-1; D is unresolved. The germline gives CDR1 KGHSH, CDR2 LQKENI. The CDR3 is 14 amino acids. Trimming took 3 bases from V and 3 from J, leaving 9 bases between them. This CDR3 reads CASSPSRLYNEQFF. The DNA for the CDR3 is TGTGCCAGCTCACCGAGCAGACTCTACAATGAGCAGTTCTTC.

The chain combines TRBV5-6 with TRBJ2-5; 8 bases map to TRBD2. The V gene end was trimmed by 1 base and the J gene end by 5 bases; junction bases not matched to a gene: 10. Germline V CDR1 and CDR2: SGHDT, YYEEEE. This CDR3 has 16 amino acids. Here the CDR3 DNA reads TGTGCCAGCAGCTTGAATTTTCGGGGGGGTGGGGAGACCCAGTACTTC. Residues: CASSLNFRGGGETQYF.

The chain joins TRBV7-8 to TRBJ1-2; D not resolved. Trimming shortened V by 7 bases and J by 4 bases, and 19 bases separated the two germline ends. The CDR3 is 15 amino acids. Germline V gene sequence: CDR1 SGHVS, CDR2 FQNEAQ. The CDR3 nucleotides are TGTGCCAGCACCTTCGATATCGGCACTCTCTATGGCTACACCTTC. Translating gives CASTFDIGTLYGYTF.

This clone was recorded once. V gene TRBV27 combines with J gene TRBJ1-1, with unresolved D. V gave up 2 bases and J gave up 1 base, with 5 bases separating them. The germline V gene has CDR1 MNHEY and CDR2 SMNVEV (reference sequence). CDR3 length: 13 residues. The CDR3 nucleotides read TGTGCCAGCAGTTTACAGCAGAACACTGAAGCTTTCTTT. As protein: CASSLQQNTEAFF.

The table lists this clone with a few counts. V gene TRBV4-3 combines with J gene TRBJ2-1; a possible D gene is TRBD2 (5 bases). V was clipped by 2 bases and J by 7 bases, with 9 bases between them. There are 13 residues in the CDR3. CDR1 and CDR2 from the germline V gene are LGHNA and YSLEER. The CDR3 sequence: CASSQRTGNEQFF. The CDR3 DNA is TGCGCCAGCAGCCAAAGGACGGGGAATGAGCAGTTCTTC.

The chain is built from TRBV6-5 and TRBJ1-2; D may be TRBD1 (6 bases). The CDR3 covers 14 residues. V was clipped by 5 bases and J by 4 bases, with 14 bases between them. Germline CDR1 and CDR2: MNHEY and SVGAGI. CDR3 nucleotide sequence: TGTGCCAGCAGTCCGACAGGTTTCAGCTATGGCTACACCTTC. Amino acid sequence: CASSPTGFSYGYTF.